Here is one T cell receptor beta chain with its context. Its binding antigen is unknown. Base qualities are not recorded, but no much larger clone differs from it by a single base. The data derive from a study of cytomegalovirus exposure and HLA in healthy donors (dated by TCRdb to the late 2010s). Regarding the research as a whole: According to an earlier analysis of a few hundred of the donors, 200 million or so T cells yielded roughly 110 million unique TCR beta sequences and 276 Gb of sequence data. Approximately 300 gigabases of sequencing data and tens of millions of unique TCR sequences made up an early release that covered around 640 HLA-typed donors. Of the roughly 400 genotyped donors, about 80% fell in the genetic ancestry cluster associated with self-reported Caucasian donors. The study aimed to test whether signatures of past pathogen exposure could be identified by cataloging public T cell receptors. The study profiled the T cell repertoires of under 850 subjects by immunosequencing and related them to cytomegalovirus serostatus. Along with the approximately 650-subject first cohort, a separate validation cohort of 120 different subjects was used. To predict cytomegalovirus infection status, the study brought together high-throughput TCR immunosequencing, statistical association of individual TCRs with disease status, and machine learning. A later analysis re-analyzed previously published TCR beta repertoires from roughly 690 donors and added high-resolution HLA genotyping to study TCR occurrence patterns. The later analysis used no new phenotypic data to find candidate immune exposures, relying instead on TCR beta sequences and their occurrence across donors. An earlier analysis of some 500 of the donors applied high-throughput TCR beta sequencing to assess whether each TCR beta V gene segment acted as functional or pseudogenic. Donor age, sex, ethnicity and CMV serostatus were compiled together with the repertoire data. A later genetic analysis took genome-wide SNP genotypes for about three fifths of the roughly 670 donors and used that subset as a discovery cohort. All discovery cohort repertoires had been generated on a single sequencing platform. HLA typing included class I and class II loci at four-digit resolution. The number of typed donors differed by locus: roughly 629-640 for A, B, C, DRB1 and DQB1; some 540 for DQA1; fewer than 610 for DPA1; and 400 to 480 for DPB1. Four or five DR-DQ haplotypes were treated as single units for association and clustering because of strong linkage in the cohort. On average, roughly 240,000 unique TCR beta nucleotide sequences were sequenced per donor among roughly 430 genotyped donors of the cohort, with 15% to 20% of those sequences being non-productive.

Library preparation used the immunoSEQ multiplex PCR assay. For the multiplex PCR, a mixture combining 60 forward primers for TCR Vbeta segments and 13 reverse primers for TCR Jbeta segments was used. The CDR3 region of rearranged TCR beta genes was amplified from genomic DNA with a multiplex PCR assay. The Illumina HiSeq System was used to sequence the amplified TCR beta libraries as 87-base-pair reads. In the paper's pipeline: In a later analysis, roughly 80 million unique TCR beta chains were counted across the 666 repertoires, and some 10 million of these chains were shared by at least two donors. A nearest-neighbor algorithm error-corrected the raw reads and collapsed the reads into unique sequences, merging closely related sequences to remove PCR and sequencing errors. V, D and J gene segments were assigned by aligning CDR3 sequences to IMGT reference sequences. For a sequence to be retained, a match of at least six nucleotides to both a V gene segment and a J gene segment was required. Rearrangements were classified as productive when the CDR3 lacked stop codons and remained in frame with V and J, and all other rearrangements were classified as non-productive. CDR3 was defined according to IMGT convention as the region running from the second conserved V-encoded cysteine to the conserved J-encoded phenylalanine. The earlier analysis of roughly 590 of the donors excluded sequences that lacked an unambiguous match to a single V gene segment. An earlier analysis of several hundred of the donors called V segments functional above 56.7% productive rearrangements and segregating when the between-donor standard deviation exceeded 5%. To diagnose cytomegalovirus status from the catalog of TCR beta chain sequences, a statistical classification framework was built. In a later analysis, V and J genes were assigned by comparing TCR nucleotide sequences against IMGT/GENE-DB human TR gene sequences. In a later analysis, CDR3 sequences and most-parsimonious VDJ recombination scenarios were assigned using the TCRdist pipeline. In a later analysis, each TCR beta chain was defined by its CDR3 amino acid sequence together with its V-gene family, and reads without a unique V-gene family were excluded. A later analysis removed 550 to 700 highly shared, low-generation-probability nucleotide sequences to deal with suspected cross-contamination and a sequencing artifact. A later analysis calculated a clonal expansion index for each public chain from normalized within-repertoire ranks of inferred template counts. In a later analysis, generation probabilities were computed using a VDJ recombination model fitted to out-of-frame rearrangements, and the results were checked against IGoR. In a later analysis, hypergeometric tests were used to score TCR-TCR, TCR-HLA and TCR-CMV co-occurrence, with a repertoire-size bias correction applied to TCR pairs. False discovery rates were estimated in a later analysis by permuting HLA or CMV assignments 20 times. In a later analysis, co-occurring TCRs were grouped using DBSCAN, and TCRdist sequence similarity was added for clustering within HLA-allele-positive subsets. Repertoires with fewer than 30,000 or more than 120,000 public chains were left out of co-occurrence clustering, as were about 5 repertoires with anomalous nucleotide sharing. The clones in this table, taken by TCRdb from immuneACCESS, are in-frame only. Not every clone is retained; where verified, under half of the shortfall comes from an unresolved V gene, and the cause of the rest is unknown. V and J calls and clone size are copied from that table; D and trimming were computed from the DNA. The sample table holds about 140,000 clones, of which about four fifths were seen once. Of the sample, 2% to 2.5% is held by the ten largest clones.

In total, roughly 670 healthy bone marrow donors made up the cohort. Cohort members were all nominally healthy when sampled, although unrecorded immune exposures were likely present. The donor tested CMV seronegative, placing the donor among the 300 to 400 seronegative members of the cohort. Each donor provided a peripheral blood sample, and peripheral blood mononuclear cells were used for TCR beta sequencing. The Qiagen DNeasy Blood Extraction Kit was used to extract genomic DNA from the blood cell samples. The study at large found these results: When HLA alleles, especially DR and DQ, strongly co-occurred, attributing TCR associations to individual alleles was difficult. The only immune exposure information available for the cohort was CMV serostatus. In vitro tests confirmed that a few of the cytomegalovirus-associated TCR beta chains recognize cytomegalovirus antigens. In the study, approximately 160 TCR beta chains were listed as associated with cytomegalovirus. Several of the top co-occurrence clusters appeared to be linked to parvovirus B19, influenza, CMV and Epstein-Barr virus, according to a later analysis. In a later genetic analysis, a missense DCLRE1C variant was associated with V-gene and J-gene trimming of TCR beta chains, and the association was replicated in an independent cohort. While some public TCRs were present in many individuals, most TCR sequences turned up only very rarely across donors. Most CMV-associated TCR beta chains appeared to be HLA-restricted in a later analysis, and the HLA associations seemed to be driven largely by CMV exposure. A further reported finding was that TCR beta sequences accurately predicted the HLA-A and HLA-B alleles for most subjects in the first cohort. In both the original and validation cohorts, the classifier was reported to diagnose cytomegalovirus status with high specificity and sensitivity. Broadly in line with IMGT annotations, most TCR beta V segments showed up in productive rearrangements about 87% or about 30% of the time in an earlier analysis of approximately 640 of the donors. The authors suggested that the approach could potentially be generalized to other disease states and immunological phenotypes. In a later analysis, around 17,000 TCR beta sequences were associated with specific HLA alleles at a false discovery rate of 0.05. A cluster of highly shared sequence variants was judged likely to be a technical artifact of the sequencing pipeline. HLA typing was unavailable for some donors at each locus, so association tests used only the typed subset. Linkage disequilibrium might explain the correlated functional status among segregating V segments, but an unknown experimental factor could not be excluded. In this cohort, only TCR beta chains were sequenced, and detectable features were limited by the absence of alpha or paired-chain data. According to a later genetic analysis, donors in an Asian-associated ancestry cluster had fewer N-insertions in productive TCRs than the approximately 630-donor mean. The earlier analysis of 450 to 700 of the donors excluded approximately 17 rarely observed V segments, including chromosome 9 orphons, because counts were too low. Sequencing depth was assumed to be roughly uniform across donors in the presence/absence analyses, though that assumption may not hold. In a later analysis, the rate of TCR association differed among HLA loci, with DRB1 alleles having the most associated TCRs and HLA-C alleles having the fewest. In a later analysis, HLA-associated TCR beta chains were found to be more clonally expanded and to have lower generation probabilities than equally common non-associated chains.

Sequenced sample: PBMCs. The receptor was isolated from a man in his thirties or forties in good health and CMV-seronegative.

The nucleotides read TGTGCCTGGAGTGTAGGGGTCAGCTCCTACGAGCAGTACTTC. Its product reads: CAWSVGVSSYEQYF. The rearrangement combines TRBV30 with TRBJ2-5; perhaps TRBD1 is the D gene, with 5 bases matching. The DNA end lines up better with TRBJ2-7; the J call may be wrong. Based on the germline V gene (reference sequence), the CDR1 and CDR2 sequences are GTSNPN and SVGIG. The CDR3 runs 14 amino acids, cysteine and phenylalanine included. Only CDR3 DNA is held: 42 bases, read in frame from base 1.